This T cell receptor (beta chain) was documented in a study of blood T cell repertoires in COVID-19. For the study at large: COVID-19 samples from acute and convalescent phases originated in the United States, Italy and Spain. T cells, B-cell-depleted T cells, or PBMCs provided the cDNA or gDNA that served as material.

This CDR3 is built from 14 residues. Germline V gives CDR1 SEHNR, CDR2 FQNEAQ (reference sequence). Trimming took 1 base from V and 3 from J, leaving 9 bases between them. In the original processing: By means of reference gene primer amplification, nucleated cell counts were estimated. Produced via immunoSEQ multiplex PCR; TCRdb's table is partial and in-frame only. Clonal size and the V and J genes are those of that table, whereas D and trimming came from the DNA. The table includes 250,000 to 350,000 clones, approximately 86% detected once. This chain joins TRBV7-9 and TRBJ1-1; no clear D. Sequenced: peripheral blood. This sequence was found in a woman between 50 and 59 years old who had recovered from COVID-19. The CDR3 bases are TGTGCCAGCAGCTTAGGACAACCGTACACTGAAGCTTTCTTT. Translation: CASSLGQPYTEAFF.